This T cell receptor beta chain comes out of a study of patients and donors after allogeneic stem cell transplantation. TCRdb ran MiXCR on the RT-PCR reads and lists one entry per CDR3 protein. This repertoire shows approximately 88,000 distinct CDR3 sequences, 4% to 5% found once; its top ten account for around 2.6%. The germline CDR1 and CDR2 sequences are SGHTA and FQGNSA. V shed 1 base, J shed 4 bases, and the junction held 10 bases outside the gene matches. This CDR3 comprises 16 residues. This clonotype came up many times. This clonotype originated in a human donor who was either an allogeneic HSCT recipient or a stem cell or donor lymphocyte infusion donor (not recorded which). It is not recorded whose cells these are; they may come from a transplant donor. The chain links TRBV7-2 to TRBJ2-7; 7 bases align to TRBD2. The sequenced material came from blood, either unsorted or a sorted T cell fraction (not recorded which). CDR3 residues: CASSLDPQGLLYEQYF. The CDR3, as DNA: TGTGCCAGCAGCTTAGATCCCCAGGGACTACTGTACGAGCAGTACTTC.